What follows are 5 T cell receptor beta chains derived from one specimen sequenced in a study of PD-1 and CTLA-4 blockade in melanoma. Repertoires were generated with immunoSEQ multiplex PCR, while TCRdb's copy carries only in-frame clones and drops some. The sample includes around 31,000 clones, about 91% of them seen just once. The material sequenced was CD8+ T cells from peripheral blood, taken from a patient given anti-PD-1 treatment. The receptors come from a human donor with melanoma.

This chain connects TRBV27 to TRBJ2-2; D remains unclear. The CDR3 has 12 residues. Germline CDR1 MNHEY, CDR2 SMNVEV (reference sequence). The V end was cut by 5 bases, the J end by 0 bases, with 1 base between. The CDR3 nucleotides read TGTGCCAGCAGTCCGAACACCGGGGAGCTGTTTTTT. As protein: CASSPNTGELFF.

This clone was seen a single time. Other DNA sequences in the same sample also yield this CDR3. The chain links TRBV29-1 to TRBJ2-1; D may match TRBD1 or TRBD2 (5 bases each). V lost 6 bases and J lost 4, with 10 bases in between. Germline CDR1 is SQVTM and CDR2 is ANQGSEA. This CDR3 region has 12 residues. The CDR3 here is CSVGDGYNEQFF. For the CDR3, the DNA is TGCAGCGTAGGGGACGGATACAATGAGCAGTTCTTC.

The V call is TRBV5-8, the J call TRBJ1-5; TRBD1 is a possible D gene (5 bases). Germline V gene data show CDR1 as SGHTS and CDR2 as YDEGEE. This CDR3 contains 15 residues. Trimming left V 0 bases short and J 1 base short, with 8 bases between. In DNA form, the CDR3 reads TGTGCCAGCAGCTTGGGGCAGGGAAGCAATCAGCCCCAGCATTTT. Protein: CASSLGQGSNQPQHF.

V usage is TRBV9 and J usage is TRBJ1-2; D may be TRBD1 (6 bases). The CDR3 has 12 residues. Between the trimmed V and J ends, which lost 8 bases and 7 bases, there was a span of 15 bases. Germline V gene data show CDR1 as SGDLS and CDR2 as YYNGEE. The CDR3 DNA reads TGTGCCAGTCAGGACAGCCTTTCTGGCTACACCTTC. The encoded protein is CASQDSLSGYTF.

This sequence joins TRBV30 and TRBJ2-2, with D possibly being TRBD1 (6 bases). Germline lookup yields CDR1 GTSNPN and CDR2 SVGIG (reference sequence). The CDR3 runs to 14 residues. Between the trimmed V and J ends, which lost 5 bases and 3 bases, there was a span of 13 bases. In nucleotides, the CDR3 is TGTGCCTGGTGGACAGAAGGGTACACCGGGGAGCTGTTTTTT. As protein: CAWWTEGYTGELFF.